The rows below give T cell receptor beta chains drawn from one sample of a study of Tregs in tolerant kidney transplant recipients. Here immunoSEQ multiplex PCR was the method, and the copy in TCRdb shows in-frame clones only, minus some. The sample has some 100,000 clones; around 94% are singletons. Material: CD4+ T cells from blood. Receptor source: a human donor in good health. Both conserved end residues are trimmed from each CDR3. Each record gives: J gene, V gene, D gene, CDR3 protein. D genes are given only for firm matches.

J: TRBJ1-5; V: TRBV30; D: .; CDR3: AWSPLGPLGQNQPQH
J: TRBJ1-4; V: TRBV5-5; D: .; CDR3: ASSLTTELWGEKLF
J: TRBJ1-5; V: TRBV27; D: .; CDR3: ASSLSGVRDSNQPQH
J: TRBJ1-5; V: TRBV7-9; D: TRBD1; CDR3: ASSLGAGGGGQPQH
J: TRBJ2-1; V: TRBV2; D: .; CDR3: ASSVRGFADNEQF
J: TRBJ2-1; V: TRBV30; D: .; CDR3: AWSGTPARVRQTYNEQF
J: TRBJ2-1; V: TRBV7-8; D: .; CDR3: ASSLLTYYNEQF
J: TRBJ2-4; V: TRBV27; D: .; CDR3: ASSLGGGGKNIQY
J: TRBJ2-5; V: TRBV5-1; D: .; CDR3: ASSLGDGSLREQY
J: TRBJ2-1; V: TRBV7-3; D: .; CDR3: ASSLSVYPPYNEQF
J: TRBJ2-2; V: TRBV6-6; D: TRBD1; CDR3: ASSYTGGANTGELF
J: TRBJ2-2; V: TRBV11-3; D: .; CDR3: ASSLGLASTGELF
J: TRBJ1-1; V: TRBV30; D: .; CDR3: AWRPREGTEAF
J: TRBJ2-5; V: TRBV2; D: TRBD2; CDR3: ASSSHPGLAGGGETQY
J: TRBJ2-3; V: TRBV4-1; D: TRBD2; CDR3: ASSYRLADTKADTQY
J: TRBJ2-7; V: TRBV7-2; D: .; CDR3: ASSRDPYEQY
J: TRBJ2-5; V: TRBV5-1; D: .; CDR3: ASSLDSYETQY
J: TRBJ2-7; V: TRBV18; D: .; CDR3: ASSRLFVRRLGNNSYEQY
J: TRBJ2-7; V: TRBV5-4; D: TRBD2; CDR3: ASSKSGGPYEQY
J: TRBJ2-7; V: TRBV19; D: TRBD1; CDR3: ASSLKGQGQWHEQY
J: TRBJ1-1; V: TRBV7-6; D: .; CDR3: ASSLGVEAF
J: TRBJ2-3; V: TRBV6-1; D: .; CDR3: ASTGRPPGADTQY
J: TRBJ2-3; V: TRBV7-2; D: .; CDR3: ASSLAGTSFDTQY
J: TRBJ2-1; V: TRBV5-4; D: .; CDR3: ASNRDSGYNEQF
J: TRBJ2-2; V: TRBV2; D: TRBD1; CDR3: ASSDEGAGGTGELF
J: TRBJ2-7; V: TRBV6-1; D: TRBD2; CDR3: AITSGGMYEQY
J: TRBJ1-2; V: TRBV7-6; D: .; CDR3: ASSLEPGNYGYT
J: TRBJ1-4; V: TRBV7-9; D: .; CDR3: ASSLGPRGNEKLF
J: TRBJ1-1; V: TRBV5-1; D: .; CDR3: ASSLVPGVGTEAF
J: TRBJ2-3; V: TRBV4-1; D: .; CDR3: ASSQGRGPDTQY
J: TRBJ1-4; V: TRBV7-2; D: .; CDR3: ASSMGRWDNEKLF
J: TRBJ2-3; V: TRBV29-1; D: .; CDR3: SVTRLGPTDTQY
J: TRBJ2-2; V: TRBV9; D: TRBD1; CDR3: ASSVEVTGKTGELF
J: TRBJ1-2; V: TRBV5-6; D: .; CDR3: ASSLSRAYGYT
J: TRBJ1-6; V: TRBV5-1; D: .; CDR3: ASSPAGGRSSYNSPLH
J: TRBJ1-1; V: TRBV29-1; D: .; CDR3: SVGQLEFEAF
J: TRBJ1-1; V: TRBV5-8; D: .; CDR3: ASSLGEVNTEAF
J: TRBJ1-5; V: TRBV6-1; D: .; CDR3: ASSERATNNQPQH
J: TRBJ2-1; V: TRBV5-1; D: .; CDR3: ASSLDPEGEQF
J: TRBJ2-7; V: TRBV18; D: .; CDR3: ASSPSANREQY
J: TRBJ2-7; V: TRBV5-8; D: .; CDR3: ASSLDWTFGEQY
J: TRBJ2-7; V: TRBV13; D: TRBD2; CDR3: ASSLGLTSGSSYEQY
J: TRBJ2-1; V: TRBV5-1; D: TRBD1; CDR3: ASSLEVGQEQF
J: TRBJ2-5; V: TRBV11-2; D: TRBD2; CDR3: ASSFRPRTSGSEETQY
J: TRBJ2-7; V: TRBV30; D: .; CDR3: AWSAGTAGYEQY
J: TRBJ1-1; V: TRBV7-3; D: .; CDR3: ASSLNRGTSEAF
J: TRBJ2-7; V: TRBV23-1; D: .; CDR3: ASSQFSGLTSYEQY
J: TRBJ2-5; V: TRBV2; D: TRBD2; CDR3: ASRPLLAGGTSEY
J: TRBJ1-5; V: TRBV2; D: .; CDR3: ASSEGRSEAGLYSNQPQH
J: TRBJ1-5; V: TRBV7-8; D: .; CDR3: ASSLGLSNQPQH